This TCR beta chain came from a study of CD8+ T cells in alopecia areata. This clone was counted only a few times. The antigen remains undetermined. Study-wide points: Affected scalp, especially in alopecia totalis/universalis, had a higher clonality than normal scalp did.

As to treatment: oral pan-JAK inhibitor, 5-10 mg twice daily. Alopecia areata patients provided lesional scalp punch biopsies and peripheral blood, both collected for the study. Germline CDR1 LNHDA, CDR2 SQIVND (reference sequence). The CDR3 runs to 11 residues. The V end lost 5 bases, the J end lost 7 bases, and 9 bases lay between the germline ends. RNA was extracted and reverse transcribed into cDNA as the sequencing template. Assay: immunoSEQ multiplex PCR; the TCRdb copy retains only in-frame clones and omits some. The repertoire holds around 100,000 clones, 44% seen once, with more than 15% in the top ten.

The TCR was taken from a human donor with alopecia areata. V gene TRBV19 combines with J gene TRBJ2-7, with D uncertain. Material: CD8+ T cells sorted from blood, obtained at week 24, from a patient treated with tofacitinib. Written as DNA, the CDR3 is TGTGCCAGTAGTTCGCCCCGGGAGCAGTACTTC. This translates into CASSSPREQYF.